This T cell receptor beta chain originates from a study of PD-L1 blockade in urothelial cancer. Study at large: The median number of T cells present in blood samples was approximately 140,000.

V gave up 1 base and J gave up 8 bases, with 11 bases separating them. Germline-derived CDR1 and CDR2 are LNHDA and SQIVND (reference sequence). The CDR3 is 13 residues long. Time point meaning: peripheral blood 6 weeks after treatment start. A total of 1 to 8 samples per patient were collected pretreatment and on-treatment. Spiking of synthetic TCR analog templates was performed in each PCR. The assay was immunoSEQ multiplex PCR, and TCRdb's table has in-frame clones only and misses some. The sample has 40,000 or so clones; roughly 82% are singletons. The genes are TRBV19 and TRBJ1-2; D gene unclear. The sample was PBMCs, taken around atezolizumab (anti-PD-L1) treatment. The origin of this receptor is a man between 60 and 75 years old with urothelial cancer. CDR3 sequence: CASSIGTINGYTF. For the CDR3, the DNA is TGTGCCAGTAGTATAGGAACAATTAACGGCTACACCTTC.